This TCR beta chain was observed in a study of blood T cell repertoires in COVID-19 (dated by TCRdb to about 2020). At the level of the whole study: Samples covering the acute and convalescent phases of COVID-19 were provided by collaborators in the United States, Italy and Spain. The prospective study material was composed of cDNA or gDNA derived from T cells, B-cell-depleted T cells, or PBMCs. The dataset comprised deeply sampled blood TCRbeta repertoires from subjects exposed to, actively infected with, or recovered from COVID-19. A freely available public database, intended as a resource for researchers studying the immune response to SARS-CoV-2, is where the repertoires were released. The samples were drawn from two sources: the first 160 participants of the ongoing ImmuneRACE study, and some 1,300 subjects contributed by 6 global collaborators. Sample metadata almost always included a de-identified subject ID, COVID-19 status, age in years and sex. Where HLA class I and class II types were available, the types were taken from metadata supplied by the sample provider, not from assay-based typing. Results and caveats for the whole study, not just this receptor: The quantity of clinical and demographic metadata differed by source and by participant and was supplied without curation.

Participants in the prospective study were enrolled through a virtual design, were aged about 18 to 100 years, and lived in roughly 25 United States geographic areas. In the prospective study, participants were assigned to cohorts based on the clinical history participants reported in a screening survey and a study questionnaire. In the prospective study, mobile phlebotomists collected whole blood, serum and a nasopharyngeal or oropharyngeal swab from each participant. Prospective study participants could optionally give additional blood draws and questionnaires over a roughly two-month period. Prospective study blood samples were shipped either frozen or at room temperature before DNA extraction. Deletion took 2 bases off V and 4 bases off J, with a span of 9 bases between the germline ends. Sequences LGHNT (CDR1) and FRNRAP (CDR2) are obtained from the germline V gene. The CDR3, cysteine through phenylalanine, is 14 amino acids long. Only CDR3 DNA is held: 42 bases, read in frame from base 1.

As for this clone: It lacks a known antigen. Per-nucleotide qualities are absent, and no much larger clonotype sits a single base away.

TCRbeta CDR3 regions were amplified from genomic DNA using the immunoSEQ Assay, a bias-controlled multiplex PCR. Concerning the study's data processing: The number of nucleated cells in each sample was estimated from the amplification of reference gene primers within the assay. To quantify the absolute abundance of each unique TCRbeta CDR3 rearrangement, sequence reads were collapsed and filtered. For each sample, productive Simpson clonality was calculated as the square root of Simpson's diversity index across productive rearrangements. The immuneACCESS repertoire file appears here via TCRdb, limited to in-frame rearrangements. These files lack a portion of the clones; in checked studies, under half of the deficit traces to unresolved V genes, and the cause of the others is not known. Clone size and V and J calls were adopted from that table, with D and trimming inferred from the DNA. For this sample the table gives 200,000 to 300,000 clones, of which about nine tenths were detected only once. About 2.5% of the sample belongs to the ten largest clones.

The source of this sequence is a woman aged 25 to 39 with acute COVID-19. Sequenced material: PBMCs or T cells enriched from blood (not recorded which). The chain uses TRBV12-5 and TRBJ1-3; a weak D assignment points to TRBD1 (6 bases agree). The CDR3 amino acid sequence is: CASGLPGQGNTIYF. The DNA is TGTGCTAGTGGTTTGCCCGGACAGGGAAACACCATATATTTT.